One sample yielded the 9 T cell receptor beta chains listed below, sequenced in a study of neoadjuvant anti-PD-1 for oral cavity cancer. Measured with immunoSEQ multiplex PCR; TCRdb has only the in-frame clones, and not every one. The sample lists some 71,000 clones; 80% to 90% were seen once. Sequenced here: PBMCs, sampled before nivolumab (anti-PD-1) treatment. Receptors originate from a person between 40 and 80 years old with oral cavity squamous cell carcinoma.

The V and J genes are TRBV30 and TRBJ2-3, with D unclear. Trimming removed 4 bases at V and 2 bases at J, with 13 bases between. This CDR3 spans 14 amino acids. Germline CDR1 and CDR2: GTSNPN and SVGIG (reference sequence). The CDR3 region has the DNA TGTGCCTGGACCCCCTCTCCGGTCACAGATACGCAGTATTTT. Translated: CAWTPSPVTDTQYF.

This clone was detected once. The chain recombines TRBV6-5 with TRBJ2-7; D may be TRBD1 (6 bases). Germline lookup yields CDR1 MNHEY and CDR2 SVGAGI. CDR3 length: 14 amino acids. V dropped 6 bases and J dropped 3 bases, with 15 bases sitting between them. DNA of the CDR3: TGTGCCAGCAGCCGGACTCAGGGGTTCTACGAGCAGTACTTC. It codes for CASSRTQGFYEQYF.

The CDR3 DNA reads as TGCGCCAGCAGCTTGGCTGGGAGGGGGGAAGCTTTCTTT. Protein sequence: CASSLAGRGEAFF. The gene calls are TRBV5-1 and TRBJ1-1, with a possible D match to TRBD1 (6 bases). Germline assignment: CDR1 SGHRS and CDR2 YFSETQ. With 0 bases removed from V and 8 bases from J, the gap between germline ends came to 11 bases. The CDR3 spans 13 residues.

J is TRBJ2-1 and V is TRBV15, with TRBD2 matching 12 bases. Germline V CDR1 and CDR2: LNHNV, YYDKDF (reference sequence). V trimming: 7 bases; J trimming: 9 bases; junction bases outside the gene matches: 13. This CDR3 is built from 16 residues. The CDR3 DNA follows: TGTGCCACCAAATCCCTCCAGACTAGCGGGAGTTTTGAGCAGTTCTTC. Its protein is CATKSLQTSGSFEQFF.

This rearrangement joins TRBV27 to TRBJ1-3; 8 bases fit TRBD1. In germline, CDR1 is MNHEY, CDR2 SMNVEV (reference sequence). Unmatched junction bases numbered 4, after V lost 6 bases and J lost 0 bases. There are 15 residues in the CDR3. CDR3: CASRTGGISGNTIYF. In DNA form, the CDR3 reads TGTGCCAGCAGAACAGGGGGAATCTCTGGAAACACCATATATTTT.

The rearrangement links TRBV2 to TRBJ2-7; no clear D gene. Per germline, CDR1 SNHLY and CDR2 FYNNEI. Trimming left V 4 bases short and J 3 bases short, with 13 bases between. The CDR3 is made up of 14 amino acids. The DNA of the CDR3 is TGTGCCAGCAGTGTGAAAAAGGAAGACTACGAGCAGTACTTC. This translates into CASSVKKEDYEQYF.

The rearrangement uses TRBV5-4 and TRBJ2-2, with unresolved D. The CDR3 loop spans 15 amino acids. Germline V lookup: CDR1 SGHNT, CDR2 YYREEE (reference sequence). Deletions cut 6 bases from V and 0 bases from J, with 12 bases between. The DNA for the CDR3 is TGTGCCAGCACCCAGGACCCTACGAACACCGGGGAGCTGTTTTTT. Amino acid sequence: CASTQDPTNTGELFF.

The chain employs TRBV30 and TRBJ1-2; the D is unclear. The CDR3 consists of 11 residues. V was clipped by 0 bases and J by 8 bases, with 7 bases between them. Germline loops: CDR1 GTSNPN, CDR2 SVGIG (reference sequence). The DNA of the CDR3 is TGTGCCTGGAGTGTAGGAGAGGGCTACACCTTC. It codes for CAWSVGEGYTF.

V and J are TRBV4-1 and TRBJ1-6, with D possibly being TRBD1 (5 bases). This CDR3 contains 14 residues. Deletions cut 3 bases from V and 7 bases from J, with 10 bases between. Germline V CDR1 and CDR2: MGHRA, YSYEKL. CDR3 sequence: CASSHGTRNSPLHF. The CDR3 region has the DNA TGCGCCAGCAGCCACGGGACCAGGAATTCACCCCTCCACTTT.